A few counts support the clone carrying this TCR beta chain. Its antigen remains unknown. This record comes from a study of CD8 T cells in ankylosing spondylitis. Regarding the study as a whole: Characteristic, it appeared, of ankylosing spondylitis blood was a TCR beta motif of seven or eight highly homologous variants. Some of the motif variants had earlier been found in reactive arthritis patients' fluid and blood.

Quantitative molecular-barcoded 5'-RACE generated the TCR beta libraries. Each CDR3 protein is one row after TCRdb ran MiXCR on the 5' RACE reads. The sample has 300,000 to 400,000 distinct CDR3 sequences; 20% are singletons. Germline CDR1 MDHEN, CDR2 SYDVKM. This CDR3 contains 15 residues. Deletions cut 7 bases from V and 5 bases from J, with 18 bases between. This TCR was sampled from a male donor with ankylosing spondylitis or in good health (not recorded which). What was sequenced was blood, either unsorted or a sorted T cell fraction (not recorded which). V usage is TRBV28 and J usage is TRBJ1-5; D not resolved. The CDR3 DNA sequence: TGTGCCAGCACCCCTTCGGGTCTGGGCGATCAGCCCCAGCATTTT. Protein sequence: CASTPSGLGDQPQHF.